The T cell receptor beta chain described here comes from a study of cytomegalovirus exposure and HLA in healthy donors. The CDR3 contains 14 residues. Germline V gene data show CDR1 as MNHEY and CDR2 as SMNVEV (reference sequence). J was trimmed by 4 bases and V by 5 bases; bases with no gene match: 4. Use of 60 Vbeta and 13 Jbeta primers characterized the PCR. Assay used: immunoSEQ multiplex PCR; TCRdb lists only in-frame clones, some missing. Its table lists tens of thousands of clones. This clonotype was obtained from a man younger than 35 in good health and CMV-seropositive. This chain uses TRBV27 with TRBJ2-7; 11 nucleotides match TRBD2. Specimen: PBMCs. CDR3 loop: CASSTGLADYEQYF. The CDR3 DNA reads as TGTGCCAGCAGTACGGGACTAGCGGATTACGAGCAGTACTTC.